The sequence of this TCR beta chain was determined in a study of blood T cell repertoires in COVID-19. Study as a whole: Nucleic acid was either cDNA or gDNA, and it came from T cells, B-cell-depleted T cells, or PBMCs.

As originally analysed: Reference gene primers were amplified, and this amplification served to estimate nucleated cell counts. The data were produced by immunoSEQ multiplex PCR, yet TCRdb's version contains in-frame clones alone and is incomplete. V and J calls and clone size are copied from that table; D and trimming were computed from the DNA. Among some 150,000 clones listed, around nine tenths were seen once. Per the germline V gene, CDR1 is LNHDA and CDR2 is SQIVND (reference sequence). V gave up 5 bases and J gave up 3 bases; unmatched junction bases: 2. The CDR3 consists of 15 residues. This clonotype was sampled from a man in his fifties with active or convalescent COVID-19. Sequenced sample: peripheral blood. The genes are TRBV19 and TRBJ2-7, with 15 bases aligning to TRBD2. This CDR3 reads CASSRTSGRVYEQYF. The CDR3, as DNA: TGTGCCAGTAGTCGGACTAGCGGGAGGGTCTACGAGCAGTACTTC. Full variable domain (rest looked up from reference TRBV19 and TRBJ2-7): DGGITQSPKYLFRKEGQNVTLSCEQNLNHDAMYWYRQDPGQGLRLIYYSQIVNDFQKGDIAEGYSVSREKKESFPLTVTSAQKNPTAFYLCASSRTSGRVYEQYFGPGTRLTVT.